This is a list of T cell receptor beta chains from one sample in a study of T cells in localized non-small cell lung cancer. The protocol was immunoSEQ multiplex PCR, while the TCRdb copy is restricted to in-frame clones and leaves out a portion. In the table there are about 26,000 clones, approximately 86% of which are singletons. The sample in question was peripheral blood, obtained before any cancer treatment. These receptors were collected from a female donor over 55 with stage II squamous cell lung carcinoma. CDR3s leave out the opening cysteine and the closing phenylalanine or tryptophan.

j_call v_call cdr3_aa
TRBJ2-1 TRBV10-3 AISDRGTHNEQF
TRBJ2-2 TRBV30 AWSVPGPGELF
TRBJ1-2 TRBV19 ASSIMAEGLEGYT
TRBJ1-6 TRBV28 ASSFRRIRDAGSSYNSPLH
TRBJ2-4 TRBV2 ASIRSGGENIQY
TRBJ1-2 TRBV19 ATGNDDSLYGYT
TRBJ2-2 TRBV2 ASTSGDRGELF
TRBJ2-1 TRBV28 ASSNTGLAVYNEQF
TRBJ2-2 TRBV19 ASSSPTGVSTGELF
TRBJ2-5 TRBV12-5 ASGSYGDGTSGRAKKTQY
TRBJ2-7 TRBV10-2 ASSPGSEQY
TRBJ2-1 TRBV6-6 ASSYEQGSYNEQF
TRBJ2-7 TRBV7-9 ASSLLAGVMAYEQY
TRBJ1-2 TRBV30 ASLQGVNGYT
TRBJ2-1 TRBV7-2 ASSRSGEGEQF
TRBJ2-6 TRBV30 AWSNIWDRGTGANVLT
TRBJ2-2 TRBV5-1 ASSRSLGTGGAGELF
TRBJ2-1 TRBV4-3 ASSQGPGTGVYEQF
TRBJ2-2 TRBV5-4 ASSLAKNTGELF
TRBJ1-3 TRBV2 ASSGTGGTGNTIY
TRBJ2-3 TRBV7-2 ASSLDRVTDTQY
TRBJ1-2 TRBV5-5 ASSFRDRGLTNYGYT
TRBJ1-2 TRBV28 ASSLFAGKEGYT
TRBJ2-1 TRBV28 ATTGNNEQF
TRBJ2-1 TRBV7-2 ASSSRSYNEQF
TRBJ1-3 TRBV18 ASSPSSFSGNTIY